This T cell receptor beta chain is drawn from a study of T-cell memory formation after mild COVID-19. As for the study in general: Largely, TCR clusters stayed within a single donor.

TCRdb analysed the 5' RACE reads with MiXCR anew, one entry per CDR3 protein. Seen here are under 300,000 distinct CDR3 sequences, roughly 16% observed once, and the top ten hold roughly 20%. Germline values: CDR1 SGHTA, CDR2 FQGTGA. This CDR3 is built from 14 residues. V shed 5 bases and J shed 4 bases, with 14 bases lying between them. The specimen sequenced was PBMCs or a T cell subset sorted from them (not recorded which). This chain joins TRBV7-3 and TRBJ1-2, with no clear D. The receptor comes from a man aged 18 to 30 who had mild COVID-19 (a few samples of this study predate the infection). Cell type and time point are not known. The CDR3 sequence is CASSQRPDGYGYTF. The CDR3 nucleotides are TGTGCCAGCAGCCAGAGGCCAGACGGCTATGGCTACACCTTC.